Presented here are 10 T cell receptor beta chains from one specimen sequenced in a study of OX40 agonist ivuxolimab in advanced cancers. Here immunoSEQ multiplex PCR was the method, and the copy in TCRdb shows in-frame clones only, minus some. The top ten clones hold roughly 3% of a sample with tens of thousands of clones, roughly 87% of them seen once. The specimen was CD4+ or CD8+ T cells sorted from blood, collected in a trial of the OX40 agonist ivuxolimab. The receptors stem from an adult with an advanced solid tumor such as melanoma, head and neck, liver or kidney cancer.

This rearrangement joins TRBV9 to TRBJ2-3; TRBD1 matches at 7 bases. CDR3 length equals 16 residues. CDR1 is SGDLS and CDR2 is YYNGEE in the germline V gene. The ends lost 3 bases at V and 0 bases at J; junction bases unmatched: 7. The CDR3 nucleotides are TGTGCCAGCAGCGCTTCCGGGACAGTGAGCACAGATACGCAGTATTTT. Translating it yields CASSASGTVSTDTQYF.

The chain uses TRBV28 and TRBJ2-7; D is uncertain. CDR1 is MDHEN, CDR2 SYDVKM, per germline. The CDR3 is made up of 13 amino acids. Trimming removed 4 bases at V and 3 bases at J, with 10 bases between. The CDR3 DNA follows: TGTGCCAGCAGTTCCCCCAGCCTCTACGAGCAGTACTTC. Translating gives CASSSPSLYEQYF.

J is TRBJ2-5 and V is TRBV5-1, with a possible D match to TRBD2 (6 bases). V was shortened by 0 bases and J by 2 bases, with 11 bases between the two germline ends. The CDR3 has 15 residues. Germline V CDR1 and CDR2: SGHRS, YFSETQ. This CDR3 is CASSLEAGRQETQYF. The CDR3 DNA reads TGCGCCAGCAGCTTGGAGGCGGGGAGACAAGAGACCCAGTACTTC.

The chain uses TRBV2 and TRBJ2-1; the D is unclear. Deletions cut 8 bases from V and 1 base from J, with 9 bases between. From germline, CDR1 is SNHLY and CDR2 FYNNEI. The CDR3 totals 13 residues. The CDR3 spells CASHYVSYNEQFF. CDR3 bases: TGTGCCAGCCATTACGTGTCCTACAATGAGCAGTTCTTC.

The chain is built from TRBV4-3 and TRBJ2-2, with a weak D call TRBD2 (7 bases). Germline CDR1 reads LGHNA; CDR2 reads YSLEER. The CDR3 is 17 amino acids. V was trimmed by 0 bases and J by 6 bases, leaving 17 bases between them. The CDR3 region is CASSQDRGGLPAGELFF. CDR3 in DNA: TGCGCCAGCAGCCAAGATAGGGGGGGCTTACCGGCCGGGGAGCTGTTTTTT.

The CDR3, as DNA: TGTGCCAGCAGCCCACCGGGACGGGGAACTGAAGCTTTCTTT. It encodes CASSPPGRGTEAFF. The rearrangement links TRBV7-6 to TRBJ1-1; perhaps TRBD1 as D (5 bases). The CDR3 totals 14 residues. V was cut by 5 bases and J by 5 bases, with 15 bases left in between. Germline V gene data show CDR1 as SGHVS and CDR2 as FNYEAQ.

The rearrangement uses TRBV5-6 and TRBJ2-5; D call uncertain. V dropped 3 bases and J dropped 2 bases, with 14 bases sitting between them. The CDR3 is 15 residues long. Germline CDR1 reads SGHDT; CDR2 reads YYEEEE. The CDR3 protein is CASSSQSGAQETQYF. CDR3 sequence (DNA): TGTGCCAGCAGCTCTCAGAGTGGTGCTCAAGAGACCCAGTACTTC. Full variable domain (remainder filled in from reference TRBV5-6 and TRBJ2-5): DAGVTQSPTHLIKTRGQQVTLRCSPKSGHDTVSWYQQALGQGPQFIFQYYEEEERQRGNFPDRFSGHQFPNYSSELNVNALLLGDSALYLCASSSQSGAQETQYFGPGTRLLVL.

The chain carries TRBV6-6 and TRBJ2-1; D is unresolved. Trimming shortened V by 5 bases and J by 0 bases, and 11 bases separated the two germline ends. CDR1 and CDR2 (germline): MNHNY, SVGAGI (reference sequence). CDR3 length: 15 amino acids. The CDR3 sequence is CASSRHADSYNEQFF. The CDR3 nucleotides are TGTGCCAGCAGTCGCCATGCGGACTCCTACAATGAGCAGTTCTTC.

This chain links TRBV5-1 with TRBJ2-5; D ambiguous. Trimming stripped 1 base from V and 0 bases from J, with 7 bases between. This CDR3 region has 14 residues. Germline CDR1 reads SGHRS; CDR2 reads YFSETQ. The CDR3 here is CASSLSSDQETQYF. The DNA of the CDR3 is TGCGCCAGCAGCTTGTCGTCGGACCAAGAGACCCAGTACTTC. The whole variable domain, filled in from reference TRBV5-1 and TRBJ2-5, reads KAGVTQTPRYLIKTRGQQVTLSCSPISGHRSVSWYQQTPGQGLQFLFEYFSETQRNKGNFPGRFSGRQFSNSRSEMNVSTLELGDSALYLCASSLSSDQETQYFGPGTRLLVL.

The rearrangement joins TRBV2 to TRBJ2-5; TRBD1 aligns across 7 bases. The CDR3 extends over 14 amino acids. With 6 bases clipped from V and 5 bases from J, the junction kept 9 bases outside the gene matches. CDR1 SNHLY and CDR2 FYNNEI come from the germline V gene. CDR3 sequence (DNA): TGTGCCAGCAGAATAAGGGGGCTAGGGGAGACCCAGTACTTC. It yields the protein CASRIRGLGETQYF.